This paragraph reports one TCR beta chain. The antigen is unknown. The CDR3 length is 13 residues. V gave up 3 bases and J gave up 1 base, with 6 bases separating them. This entry belongs to a study of persistence of HIV-infected CD4 T cells. Looking at the study overall: Donors were ART-treated; their CMV- and Gag-responding CD4+ T cells were isolated. General observations from the study: TCRbeta richness was lower in CMV- and Gag-responding cells than in anti-CD3/anti-CD28-responding cells.

The stimulus was lysate of CMV-infected fibroblasts, around 10 ug/mL. Sorted nonresponding memory CD4+ T cells were CD40L-negative, CD69-negative, CD45RO-high. The libraries were made with immunoSEQ version 4 in survey mode. Sequenced by immunoSEQ multiplex PCR; TCRdb stores in-frame clones only, minus some. Of some 30,000 clones detected, approximately 78% appear once; the ten largest clones hold more than 0.75%. The sequence was collected from an adult woman with HIV who was CMV-seropositive. Sequences were derived from CD4+ T cells sorted from PBMCs after roughly 18-hour stimulation, sampled from a patient who received antiretroviral therapy. This sequence joins TRBV12-3 or TRBV12-4 and TRBJ1-1; D remains ambiguous. The DNA for the CDR3 is TGTGCCAGCAGTTTGAGAGAGAACACTGAAGCTTTCTTT. Its protein is CASSLRENTEAFF.